This entry describes one T cell receptor beta chain. Its antigen specificity is not known. Per-base qualities were not stored, and no clone one base away is much larger. The CDR3 measures 15 amino acids from cysteine to phenylalanine. The only DNA kept is the CDR3, 45 bases in frame from the first base. The germline V gene encodes CDR1 SGHVS and CDR2 FNYEAQ. Unmatched junction bases come to 6, with V trimmed by 5 bases and J by 0 bases. This sample is drawn from a study of cytomegalovirus exposure and HLA in healthy donors (dated by TCRdb to between 2016 and 2019). Turning to the overall study: A later analysis indicated that the roughly 130 validation repertoires were generated on the platform also employed for the roughly 650 repertoires of the first cohort. The study was designed to test whether signatures of past pathogen exposure could be identified by cataloging public T cell receptors. Besides the first cohort of roughly 640 subjects, a separate validation cohort made up of 95 to 150 different subjects was used. High-throughput TCR immunosequencing, statistical association of individual TCRs with disease status, and machine learning were combined to predict cytomegalovirus infection status.

What the study reported, not specific to this receptor: All 120 or so repertoires were used to score co-occurrence in the validation cohort in a later analysis, because that analysis had no HLA typing for the cohort. A total of some 180 TCR beta chains were listed by the study as associated with cytomegalovirus. Most TCR sequences were observed very rarely across donors, whereas some public TCRs were present in many individuals. The authors suggested that the approach could potentially be extended to other disease states and immunological phenotypes. Subsequent analysis determined that TCRs grouped into clusters in the first cohort also showed a tendency toward co-occurrence across the 120 or so validation repertoires, and approximately 94% of cluster scores exceeded 0. The classifier was reported to diagnose cytomegalovirus status with high specificity and sensitivity in both the original cohort and the validation cohort. In vitro tests confirmed that a few of the cytomegalovirus-associated TCR beta chains recognize cytomegalovirus antigens.

The library relied on the immunoSEQ multiplex PCR assay. The original methods were these. A statistical classification framework was developed to diagnose cytomegalovirus status using the catalog of TCR beta chain sequences. TCRdb re-hosts the immuneACCESS table, in-frame sequences only. Its copies lack some clones; in the studies checked, an unresolved V gene accounts for under half of them, and the cause for the rest is not known. From that table come the V and J calls and clone size; the DNA was used to work out D and trimming. This sample lists 110,000 or so clones; roughly 83% were detected once. Approximately 4.9% of the sample goes to the ten largest clones. The donors were included in the validation cohort of over a hundred subjects, a group kept apart from the roughly 700-subject first cohort.

The receptor was isolated from a man between 18 and 35 years old in good health and CMV-seronegative. The rearranged segments are TRBV7-6 and TRBJ2-7; a stretch of 8 junction bases matches TRBD2. The sample consisted of PBMCs. The CDR3 reads CASSKSGGSSYEQYF. The DNA sequence follows: TGTGCCAGCAGCAAAAGCGGGGGTAGCTCCTACGAGCAGTACTTC.